The 31 T cell receptor beta chains below come from one sample, sequenced in a study of naive and memory T cell subsets. Blood and skin TCR RNA was reverse transcribed with alpha and beta constant primers. TCRdb redid the calling of the UMI-ligation and nested PCR reads with MiXCR, one entry per CDR3 protein. The data contain under 20,000 distinct CDR3 sequences, less than 9.5% of them singletons. Treatment in this sample: skin biopsy from PPD injection site in Mantoux-positive individual. Input was about 1 to 1000 ng of DNase-treated total RNA without cell sorting. The sample consisted of skin, taken from a tuberculin skin test site. These receptors all stem from an adult in good health.

Only a few counts were recorded for this clonotype. The rearrangement uses TRBV6-5 and TRBJ1-1; 7 bases agree with TRBD1. The germline V gene has CDR1 MNHEY and CDR2 SVGAGI. The CDR3 runs to 13 residues. The J segment lost 6 bases and the V segment lost 3 bases, leaving 4 bases of the junction unmatched. CDR3 nucleotides: TGTGCCAGCAGTTATTGGACAGGATCTGAAGCTTTCTTT. Encoded protein: CASSYWTGSEAFF.

This clonotype was seen many times. V usage is TRBV20-1 and J usage is TRBJ2-2; TRBD1 agrees at 10 bases. The CDR3 has 16 residues. Germline lookup yields CDR1 DFQATT and CDR2 SNEGSKA (reference sequence). Trimming at V came to 2 bases and at J to 4 bases, leaving 7 bases not matched to a gene. CDR3 region: CSARRGGTGVTGELFF. DNA of the CDR3: TGCAGTGCTAGAAGAGGGGGGACAGGGGTCACCGGGGAGCTGTTTTTT.

Note on this clonotype: This may come from a read error, since a much larger clone is one base off. V gene TRBV2 combines with J gene TRBJ2-1; 10 bases map to TRBD2. Germline lookup yields CDR1 SNHLY and CDR2 FYNNEI. Trimming cost V 4 bases and J 3 bases; bases outside gene matches: 6. This CDR3 is built from 16 residues. The CDR3 loop reads CASSGLLAGCYNEQFF. CDR3 in DNA: TGTGCCAGCAGTGGATTACTAGCGGGGTGCTACAATGAGCAGTTCTTC.

This clonotype was recorded at least ten times. The chain has TRBV5-1 and TRBJ2-2; D tentatively reads TRBD1 or TRBD2 (5 bases each). Trimming took off 4 bases at V and 3 bases at J, with 10 bases between the two ends. The CDR3 length is 14 residues. Per the germline V gene, CDR1 is SGHRS and CDR2 is YFSETQ. CDR3 region: CASSTGRDTGELFF. The CDR3 nucleotides read TGCGCCAGCAGCACGGGACGGGACACCGGGGAGCTGTTTTTT. Supplemented by reference TRBV5-1 and TRBJ2-2, the full variable domain reads KAGVTQTPRYLIKTRGQQVTLSCSPISGHRSVSWYQQTPGQGLQFLFEYFSETQRNKGNFPGRFSGRQFSNSRSEMNVSTLELGDSALYLCASSTGRDTGELFFGEGSRLTVL.

This clonotype was detected many times. The chain couples TRBV9 to TRBJ2-1, with D possibly being TRBD1 (5 bases). Germline loops: CDR1 SGDLS, CDR2 YYNGEE. The CDR3 runs 17 residues. Trimming removed 0 bases at V and 4 bases at J, with 17 bases between. The CDR3 reads CASSVVWGPPQYNEQFF. CDR3 bases: TGTGCCAGCAGCGTAGTCTGGGGCCCACCCCAGTACAATGAGCAGTTCTTC.

V is TRBV5-1 and J is TRBJ1-1; no firm D call. Germline CDR1 SGHRS, CDR2 YFSETQ. The length of the CDR3 is 15 residues. V was shortened by 0 bases and J by 7 bases, with 16 bases between the two germline ends. For the CDR3, the DNA is TGCGCCAGCAGCTTGGAGGTTCGCCCCTACATTGAAGCTTTCTTT. It encodes CASSLEVRPYIEAFF.

The chain couples TRBV20-1 to TRBJ2-5; 10 positions match TRBD2. After removal of 6 bases from V and 9 bases from J, the junction contained 13 bases not matched to a gene. This CDR3 has 14 residues. The germline CDR1 and CDR2 sequences are DFQATT and SNEGSKA (reference sequence). CDR3 nucleotide sequence: TGCAGTGCCAAAACTAGCGGGGCCCAAGGGGCCCAGTACTTC. This encodes CSAKTSGAQGAQYF.

This clonotype was seen many times. V and J are TRBV20-1 and TRBJ1-6; D remains ambiguous. Germline-derived CDR1 and CDR2 are DFQATT and SNEGSKA (reference sequence). The ends were cut back, 0 bases at V and 9 bases at J, with 9 bases in the middle. This CDR3 is built from 13 residues. The CDR3 bases are TGCAGTGCTAGAGATATTGGTCCTTCACCCCTCCACTTT. Protein product: CSARDIGPSPLHF.

By proportion, this clonotype is medium-sized. This CDR3 is CASSGRDPASDTQYF. In nucleotides, the CDR3 is TGTGCCAGCAGTGGTAGGGACCCGGCCTCAGATACGCAGTATTTT. V usage is TRBV28 and J usage is TRBJ2-3; TRBD1 or TRBD2 may be the D gene (5 bases each). The CDR3 is 15 amino acids. Trimming took 5 bases from V and 4 from J, leaving 16 bases between them. From germline, CDR1 is MDHEN and CDR2 SYDVKM.

This clonotype has just a few counts. The rearrangement links TRBV30 to TRBJ1-5; no reliable D call. V was clipped by 2 bases and J by 0 bases, with 5 bases between them. The germline CDR1 and CDR2 sequences are GTSNPN and SVGIG (reference sequence). This CDR3 spans 13 amino acids. CDR3 sequence (DNA): TGTGCCTGGAGTCAGGATAGCAATCAGCCCCAGCATTTT. Residues: CAWSQDSNQPQHF.

The rearrangement uses TRBV11-1 and TRBJ2-5; the D is unclear. Germline-derived CDR1 and CDR2 are SGHAT and FQDESV (reference sequence). This CDR3 spans 15 amino acids. The ends were cut back, 3 bases at V and 2 bases at J, with 13 bases in the middle. CDR3 sequence (DNA): TGTGCCAGCAGCTTTACCCTTCAGGCACAAGAGACCCAGTACTTC. This gives the protein CASSFTLQAQETQYF.

This clonotype was counted many times. The rearrangement joins TRBV9 to TRBJ2-5; possibly TRBD2 for D (6 bases). Germline CDR1 is SGDLS and CDR2 is YYNGEE. This CDR3 contains 14 residues. V was pared by 2 bases and J by 5 bases, with 13 bases between. CDR3 sequence reads: CASSVGLTAETQYF. CDR3 in DNA: TGTGCCAGCAGCGTGGGACTCACCGCCGAGACCCAGTACTTC.

This clonotype was seen many times. This rearrangement joins TRBV29-1 to TRBJ2-3; D ambiguous. The CDR3 length is 11 residues. The V end was cut by 4 bases, the J end by 0 bases, with 2 bases between. Germline assignment: CDR1 SQVTM and CDR2 ANQGSEA. This CDR3 reads CSVVSTDTQYF. As DNA, the CDR3 is TGCAGCGTTGTTAGCACAGATACGCAGTATTTT.

This clonotype is categorized as medium-sized. This chain uses TRBV20-1 with TRBJ1-5; D is possibly TRBD1 (5 bases). The CDR3 runs 17 residues. Germline assignment: CDR1 DFQATT and CDR2 SNEGSKA (reference sequence). Trimming cost V 0 bases and J 0 bases, with 15 bases left between them. This chain's CDR3 is CSARDLGRGYSNQPQHF. DNA of the CDR3: TGCAGTGCTAGAGATCTTGGGAGGGGTTATAGCAATCAGCCCCAGCATTTT.

The chain uses TRBV11-2 and TRBJ2-1; TRBD2 aligns across 8 bases. V trimming: 7 bases; J trimming: 6 bases; junction bases outside the gene matches: 8. Germline assignment: CDR1 SGHAT and CDR2 FQNNGV. The CDR3 covers 14 residues. This CDR3 reads CASKTGTRSNEQFF. CDR3 in DNA: TGTGCCAGCAAAACCGGGACTAGGAGCAATGAGCAGTTCTTC.

The chain recombines TRBV12-3 or TRBV12-4 with TRBJ1-2; no firm D call. V was clipped by 6 bases and J by 8 bases, with 19 bases between them. This CDR3 is 14 amino acids long. The CDR3 DNA follows: TGTGCCAGCAGCTCGTCGAGTTTTGGGTACGGCTACACCTTC. Its translation: CASSSSSFGYGYTF.

The chain recombines TRBV18 with TRBJ2-3, with D perhaps matching TRBD2 (6 bases). V shed 0 bases and J shed 6 bases, with 16 bases lying between them. CDR1 is KGHSH, CDR2 LQKENI, per germline. The CDR3 totals 16 residues. The CDR3: CASSPPSGGVIDTQYF. The CDR3 DNA follows: TGTGCCAGCTCACCACCTTCGGGCGGGGTTATCGATACGCAGTATTTT.

There are many counts of this clonotype. The chain links TRBV4-1 to TRBJ2-2; 9 bases are shared with TRBD1. CDR1 is MGHRA, CDR2 YSYEKL, per germline. V trimming: 1 base; J trimming: 5 bases; junction bases outside the gene matches: 8. The CDR3 totals 17 residues. In DNA, the CDR3 is TGCGCCAGCAGCCAAGTTCCCGGGACAGGGAAAACCGGGGAGCTGTTTTTT. This sequence encodes CASSQVPGTGKTGELFF.

This clonotype was detected ten times or more. The chain employs TRBV5-1 and TRBJ2-7; 7 bases line up with TRBD1. Germline CDR1 and CDR2: SGHRS and YFSETQ. The CDR3 covers 13 residues. V trimming: 6 bases; J trimming: 7 bases; junction bases outside the gene matches: 10. The CDR3 bases are TGCGCCAGCATGTCGGGACCCAGGGGGGAGCAGTACTTC. Translation: CASMSGPRGEQYF.

This clonotype occurred many times. V gene TRBV6-6 combines with J gene TRBJ2-2; D not certain. Germline CDR1 is MNHNY and CDR2 is SVGAGI (reference sequence). The length of the CDR3 is 12 residues. Trimming took 10 bases from V and 7 from J, leaving 13 bases between them. CDR3 amino acids: CATLPSVGELFF. CDR3 sequence (DNA): TGTGCCACCCTCCCTTCGGTCGGGGAGCTGTTTTTT.

This clonotype was seen ten or more times. J is TRBJ2-7 and V is TRBV11-2; perhaps TRBD1 as D (5 bases). The germline V gene has CDR1 SGHAT and CDR2 FQNNGV. V was clipped by 5 bases and J by 3 bases, with 8 bases between them. The CDR3 is 12 residues long. In nucleotides, the CDR3 is TGTGCCAGCAGCCCTCAGGGCTACGAGCAGTACTTC. The encoded protein is CASSPQGYEQYF.

This clonotype has ten or more counts. This rearrangement joins TRBV15 to TRBJ2-7; no firm D call. The CDR3 has 14 amino acids. The germline V and J ends were trimmed by 0 bases and 2 bases, with 8 bases remaining between them. The V gene's germline CDR1 is LNHNV and CDR2 YYDKDF (reference sequence). CDR3 nucleotide sequence: TGTGCCACCAGCAGAGACTCCCGAGCCTACGAGCAGTACTTC. It translates to CATSRDSRAYEQYF.

This clonotype showed up just a few times. The genes are TRBV16 and TRBJ2-7; 12 nucleotides agree with TRBD2. Germline V CDR1 and CDR2: KGHSY, FQNENV. This CDR3 region has 15 residues. V dropped 4 bases and J dropped 4; count of bases not matched to a gene: 5. As DNA, the CDR3 is TGTGCCAGCAGCCCACCGGGACTAGCGGGTTACGAGCAGTACTTC. It codes for CASSPPGLAGYEQYF. Full variable domain (missing parts from reference TRBV16 and TRBJ2-7): GEEVAQTPKHLVRGEGQKAKLYCAPIKGHSYVFWYQQVLKNEFKFLISFQNENVFDETGMPKERFSAKCLPNSPCSLEIQATKLEDSAVYFCASSPPGLAGYEQYFGPGTRLTVT.

This clonotype is medium-sized (0.01 to 0.1%). V is TRBV20-1 and J is TRBJ2-7; 10 bases fit TRBD2. This CDR3 has 14 amino acids. V lost 0 bases to trimming and J lost 3 bases; unmatched junction nucleotides: 2. Germline assignment: CDR1 DFQATT and CDR2 SNEGSKA (reference sequence). CDR3 DNA sequence: TGCAGTGCTAGAGAATCTAGCGGGAGCTACGAGCAGTACTTC. This sequence encodes CSARESSGSYEQYF.

This chain connects TRBV6-1 to TRBJ1-6; 7 bases are shared with TRBD1. Germline lookup yields CDR1 MNHNS and CDR2 SASEGT. The CDR3 has 18 amino acids. V dropped 2 bases and J dropped 6; count of bases not matched to a gene: 13. This CDR3 reads CASSEYPPRGYRNSPLHF. As DNA, the CDR3 is TGTGCCAGCAGTGAATACCCACCCAGGGGGTATCGTAATTCACCCCTCCACTTT.

By proportion, this clonotype is large. The V call is TRBV11-2, the J call TRBJ2-4; no clear D. V was clipped by 5 bases and J by 8 bases, with 10 bases between them. Looked up from germline, CDR1 is SGHAT and CDR2 is FQNNGV. This CDR3 region has 12 residues. CDR3 residues: CASSIHSHIQYF. The CDR3, as DNA: TGTGCCAGCAGCATACACTCGCACATTCAGTACTTC. Based on the CDR3 plus reference TRBV11-2 and TRBJ2-4, the full variable domain is EAGVAQSPRYKIIEKRQSVAFWCNPISGHATLYWYQQILGQGPKLLIQFQNNGVVDDSQLPKDRFSAERLKGVDSTLKIQPAKLEDSAVYLCASSIHSHIQYFGAGTRLSVL.

This clonotype was seen many times. The chain recombines TRBV29-1 with TRBJ1-2; D remains ambiguous. Between the trimmed V and J ends, which lost 6 bases and 8 bases, there was a span of 16 bases. From germline, CDR1 is SQVTM and CDR2 ANQGSEA. The CDR3 is 12 residues long. In nucleotides, the CDR3 is TGCAGCGTGGAGTCCCCCAGTGGGGGCTACACCTTC. Translation gives CSVESPSGGYTF.

The chain uses TRBV6-2 or TRBV6-3 and TRBJ1-2; tentatively, D is TRBD1 (6 bases). The CDR3 is made up of 16 amino acids. Germline-derived CDR1 and CDR2 are MNHEY and SVGEGT. Trimming took 5 bases from V and 3 from J, leaving 19 bases between them. CDR3 loop: CASSPTRHRTDYGYTF. CDR3 DNA: TGTGCCAGCAGTCCGACTCGTCATCGGACAGACTATGGCTACACCTTC.

By share of the sample, this clonotype is medium-sized. V gene TRBV5-4 combines with J gene TRBJ2-1; D possibly corresponds to TRBD1 (5 bases). The CDR3 contains 13 residues. Per germline, CDR1 SGHNT and CDR2 YYREEE (reference sequence). The V gene lost 0 bases and the J gene lost 9 bases, with 10 bases spanning the gap. The CDR3 loop is CASSLVGHLEQFF. CDR3 nucleotides: TGTGCCAGCAGCTTGGTGGGGCATCTTGAGCAGTTCTTC.

This clonotype was counted ten times or more. The chain's CDR3 is CAISESMTSGRAAIYEQYF. DNA of the CDR3: TGTGCCATCAGTGAGTCGATGACTAGCGGGAGGGCCGCGATATACGAGCAGTACTTC. The chain carries TRBV10-3 and TRBJ2-7; 14 nucleotides align to TRBD2. Germline V gene data show CDR1 as ENHRY and CDR2 as SYGVKD. V lost 0 bases to trimming and J lost 4 bases; unmatched junction nucleotides: 11. The CDR3 length is 19 residues.

Only a few counts were recorded for this clonotype. V is TRBV7-9 and J is TRBJ2-3; 7 bases fit TRBD1. V gave up 5 bases and J gave up 5 bases; unmatched junction bases: 13. Germline V gene lookup returns CDR1 SEHNR and CDR2 FQNEAQ (reference sequence). The CDR3 spans 16 residues. CDR3 bases: TGTGCCAGCAGCACCACCGACAGGGAGCAATTAGATACGCAGTATTTT. Translation: CASSTTDREQLDTQYF.